The source of this T cell receptor beta chain is a study of blood T cell repertoires in COVID-19. Background on the study: From T cells, B-cell-depleted T cells, or PBMCs came the material, which was cDNA or gDNA.

V lost 3 bases and J lost 4, with 18 bases in between. Germline V gives CDR1 KGHSH, CDR2 LQKENI. The CDR3 has 17 amino acids. How the authors handled the data: Reference gene primer amplification yielded estimated nucleated cell counts. TCRdb keeps only in-frame clones here, not all; method: immunoSEQ multiplex PCR. The V and J calls and clone size are taken from that table; D and trimming were inferred from the DNA. The data contain 390,000 or so clones, roughly 87% of them seen just once; the ten biggest clones take up around 5.1%. Recruits, aged roughly 18 to 89 years, lived in approximately 26 US areas.

Sequencing input: PBMCs or T cells enriched from blood (not recorded which). The TCR comes from a woman aged 50 to 60 who had recovered from COVID-19. The V call is TRBV18, the J call TRBJ2-2; D is uncertain. CDR3 DNA sequence: TGTGCCAGCTCACCGACCTACAGCCTTCAACGCACCGGGGAGCTGTTTTTT. Encoded protein: CASSPTYSLQRTGELFF.